This entry lists 10 T cell receptor beta chains sequenced from one sample in a study of blood T cell repertoires in COVID-19. Assay used: immunoSEQ multiplex PCR; TCRdb lists only in-frame clones, some missing. In the table there are under 150,000 clones, about 79% of which are singletons. Sequenced: peripheral blood. These receptors all stem from a woman of 80 years or more with acute or convalescent COVID-19.

The chain employs TRBV30 and TRBJ2-7; 11 bases line up with TRBD1. CDR3 length: 13 residues. Trimming removed 5 bases from V and 5 bases from J; junction bases left unmatched: 5. Germline V gives CDR1 GTSNPN, CDR2 SVGIG (reference sequence). CDR3 DNA: TGTGCCTGGGGACAGGGGGCGCTAAACGAGCAGTACTTC. This codes for CAWGQGALNEQYF.

The chain employs TRBV28 and TRBJ1-5; no clear D gene. In germline, CDR1 is MDHEN, CDR2 SYDVKM. The CDR3 loop spans 13 amino acids. V was clipped by 6 bases and J by 6 bases, with 12 bases between them. CDR3 loop: CASRDQVPQPQHF. For the CDR3, the DNA is TGTGCCAGCAGAGATCAGGTACCTCAGCCCCAGCATTTT.

V usage is TRBV2 and J usage is TRBJ2-7, with 8 bases that match TRBD2. This CDR3 has 15 amino acids. Germline-derived CDR1 and CDR2 are SNHLY and FYNNEI. V gave up 4 bases and J gave up 4 bases; unmatched junction bases: 9. CDR3 in amino acids: CASSAGGQGWYEQYF. The CDR3 DNA reads as TGTGCCAGCAGTGCGGGGGGGCAGGGTTGGTACGAGCAGTACTTC.

The table lists this clone with a few counts. The chain joins TRBV19 to TRBJ1-1; tentatively, D is TRBD1 (5 bases). Germline CDR1 is LNHDA and CDR2 is SQIVND (reference sequence). V gave up 5 bases and J gave up 4 bases, with 11 bases separating them. This CDR3 comprises 13 residues. The CDR3 DNA follows: TGTGCCAGTAGTTCGCAGGGAAGCACTGAAGCTTTCTTT. Encoded protein: CASSSQGSTEAFF.

V usage is TRBV12-3 or TRBV12-4 and J usage is TRBJ2-1; D is ambiguous. Trimming removed 6 bases from V and 7 bases from J, with 13 bases in between. This CDR3 region has 13 residues. The CDR3: CASSLSTGNEQFF. CDR3 nucleotide sequence: TGTGCCAGCAGCCTATCAACGGGTAATGAGCAGTTCTTC.

The rearrangement joins TRBV5-4 to TRBJ2-5; 7 positions agree with TRBD1. The CDR3 sequence is 15 residues long. V lost 4 bases to trimming and J lost 0 bases; unmatched junction nucleotides: 6. Germline CDR1 reads SGHNT; CDR2 reads YYREEE (reference sequence). The CDR3 region has the DNA TGTGCCAGCAGCCAGGGACAGCTGTACCAAGAGACCCAGTACTTC. Amino acid sequence: CASSQGQLYQETQYF.

The chain combines TRBV7-2 with TRBJ2-1; possible D gene TRBD2, 5 bases. Deletions cut 5 bases from V and 0 bases from J, with 11 bases between. Germline loops: CDR1 SGHTA, CDR2 FQGNSA. The CDR3 has 15 amino acids. The CDR3 region has the DNA TGTGCCAGCAGCCCCATGGGGAGCTCCTACAATGAGCAGTTCTTC. As protein: CASSPMGSSYNEQFF.

V usage is TRBV3-1 (or the pseudogene TRBV3-2) and J usage is TRBJ2-1, with 7 bases aligning to TRBD1. The V gene end was trimmed by 4 bases and the J gene end by 9 bases; junction bases not matched to a gene: 9. Per the germline V gene, CDR1 is LGHDT and CDR2 is YNNKEL (reference sequence). The CDR3 has 14 amino acids. CDR3 nucleotides: TGTGCCAGCAGCCGACAGGGAATCGATGGTGAGCAGTTCTTC. Amino acids: CASSRQGIDGEQFF.

The chain carries TRBV7-9 and TRBJ1-1; possibly TRBD1 for D (6 bases). Germline CDR1 is SEHNR and CDR2 is FQNEAQ (reference sequence). CDR3 length: 17 amino acids. Trimming removed 1 base at V and 3 bases at J, with 18 bases between. CDR3 protein: CASSLGQGLYLHTEAFF. The CDR3 DNA reads as TGTGCCAGCAGCTTAGGCCAGGGGTTATATTTACACACTGAAGCTTTCTTT.

A few counts support this clone. The rearrangement uses TRBV7-3 and TRBJ1-1; TRBD1 is a possible D gene (6 bases). V was clipped by 4 bases and J by 1 base, with 10 bases between them. CDR1 is SGHTA, CDR2 FQGTGA, per germline. The CDR3 runs 14 residues. The CDR3 DNA reads TGTGCCAGCAGCTCTACAGGGACGAACACTGAAGCTTTCTTT. Translated: CASSSTGTNTEAFF. Supplemented by reference TRBV7-3 and TRBJ1-1, the full variable domain reads GAGVSQTPSNKVTEKGKYVELRCDPISGHTALYWYRQSLGQGPEFLIYFQGTGAADDSGLPNDRFFAVRPEGSVSTLKIQRTERGDSAVYLCASSSTGTNTEAFFGQGTRLTVV.